This T cell receptor beta chain is drawn from a study of cytomegalovirus exposure and HLA in healthy donors. As concerns this clone: The antigen is not known.

Study-level findings and limits: It was reported in a later analysis that an Asian-associated ancestry cluster showed fewer N-insertions than the roughly 710-donor mean. In a later analysis, specific HLA alleles were associated with 16,000 or so TCR beta sequences at a 0.05 false discovery rate. Previously analyzed data showed that most TCR beta V segments were productive at a frequency of about 87% or about 30%. Later examination showed HLA-associated TCR beta chains had greater clonal expansion than equally common others.

The PCR made use of 60 Vbeta and 13 Jbeta primers. Sequencing was performed with immunoSEQ multiplex PCR; in TCRdb, only in-frame clones are kept and a portion is missing. Of 150,000 to 200,000 clones in the sample, around four fifths were seen once. V dropped 4 bases and J dropped 1 base, with 14 bases sitting between them. Germline V lookup: CDR1 SGHRS, CDR2 YFSETQ. The CDR3 extends over 15 amino acids. This TCR was sampled from a woman under 40 in good health and CMV-seronegative. The material sequenced was PBMCs. This chain connects TRBV5-1 to TRBJ1-1, with D tentatively TRBD1 (6 bases). CDR3 sequence reads: CASSRSGVTNTEAFF. The CDR3 region has the DNA TGCGCCAGCAGCAGGTCAGGGGTGACGAACACTGAAGCTTTCTTT.